This T cell receptor (beta chain) was obtained from a study of cytomegalovirus exposure and HLA in healthy donors. PCR was performed using 60 Vbeta and 13 Jbeta primers. The repertoire was sequenced with immunoSEQ multiplex PCR; TCRdb's copy has only in-frame clones and lacks some. The repertoire has about 92,000 clones, around four fifths of them found once; the top ten carry under 8%. In regard to this clone: The antigen is unknown.

The V end lost 4 bases, the J end lost 0 bases, and 9 bases lay between the germline ends. This CDR3 region has 14 residues. Germline V gene lookup returns CDR1 LGHNA and CDR2 YSLEER. Study-wide results and caveats: Presence/absence results assume similar sequencing depth per donor, which may not hold. Later analysis demonstrated an association between a missense DCLRE1C variant and TCR beta V- and J-gene trimming. CMV antigen specificity was confirmed in vitro for three CMV-associated chains. The records held CMV serostatus as the only immune exposure information.

The gene calls are TRBV4-3 and TRBJ2-5; D perhaps matches TRBD2 (5 bases). The material sequenced was PBMCs. The TCR sequence derives from a man in his fifties or sixties in good health and CMV-seropositive. CDR3 sequence: CASSPEGYQETQYF. DNA for the CDR3: TGCGCCAGCAGCCCCGAGGGCTACCAAGAGACCCAGTACTTC.